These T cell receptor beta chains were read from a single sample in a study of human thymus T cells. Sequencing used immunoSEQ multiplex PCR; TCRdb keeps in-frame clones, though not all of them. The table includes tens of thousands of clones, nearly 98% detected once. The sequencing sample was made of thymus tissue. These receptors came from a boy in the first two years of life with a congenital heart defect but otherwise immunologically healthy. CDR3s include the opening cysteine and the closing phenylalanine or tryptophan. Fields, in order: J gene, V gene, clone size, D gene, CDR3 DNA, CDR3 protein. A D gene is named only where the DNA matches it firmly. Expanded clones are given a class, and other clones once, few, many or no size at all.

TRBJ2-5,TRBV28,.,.,TGTGCCAGCAGTCTCACAGGGTTGGAGACCCAGTACTTC,CASSLTGLETQYF
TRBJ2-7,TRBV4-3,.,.,TGCGCCAGCAGCCAAGATCGGTTGGTGTCAGACTCCTACGAGCAGTACTTC,CASSQDRLVSDSYEQYF
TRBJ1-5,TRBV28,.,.,TGTGCCAGCAGCCCCGGAGGGTGGTGGCAGCCCCAGCATTTT,CASSPGGWWQPQHF
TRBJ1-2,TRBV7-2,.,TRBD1,TGTGCCAGCAGGGGGACAGAGGCCTATGGCTACACCTTC,CASRGTEAYGYTF
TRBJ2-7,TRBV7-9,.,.,TGTGCCAGCAGCTCCCGGGACCTCTACGAGCAGTACTTC,CASSSRDLYEQYF
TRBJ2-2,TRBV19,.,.,TGTGCCAGTAACCTAACAGGGAACCCGAACACCGGGGAGCTGTTTTTT,CASNLTGNPNTGELFF
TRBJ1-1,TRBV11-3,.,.,TGTGCCAGCAGCAACAGCCGTCGGTCCCCTGAAGCTTTCTTT,CASSNSRRSPEAFF
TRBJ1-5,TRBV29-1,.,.,TGCAGCGCCCTGGTGGGGAAAGCGGGTCAGCCCCAGCATTTT,CSALVGKAGQPQHF
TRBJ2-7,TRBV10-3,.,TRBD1,TGTGCCATCAGTAGACAGGGCGCCCACTCCTACGAGCAGTACTTC,CAISRQGAHSYEQYF
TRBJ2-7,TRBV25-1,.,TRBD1,TGTGCCAGCAGTGGATTGTACCGGGACAGGAGCTCCTACGAGCAGTACTTC,CASSGLYRDRSSYEQYF
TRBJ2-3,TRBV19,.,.,TGTGCCAGTAGATCCAGGTGGAAGGGCACAGATACGCAGTATTTT,CASRSRWKGTDTQYF
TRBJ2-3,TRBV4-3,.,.,TGCGCCAGCAGCCAAGAGTATAGGGGACAAGATACGCAGTATTTT,CASSQEYRGQDTQYF
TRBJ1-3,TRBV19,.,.,TGTGCCAGTAGTCCCGGACCGGCCCCTGGAAACACCATATATTTT,CASSPGPAPGNTIYF
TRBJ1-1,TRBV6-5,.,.,TGTGCCAGCAGTTACTATATGAACACTGAAGCTTTCTTT,CASSYYMNTEAFF
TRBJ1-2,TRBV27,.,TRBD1,TGTGCCAGCAGTTCCCGGACAGGGCTTGGCTATGGCTACACCTTC,CASSSRTGLGYGYTF
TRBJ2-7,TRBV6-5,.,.,TGTGCCAGCTTAGATCAACGGAAGCCCTACGAGCAGTACTTC,CASLDQRKPYEQYF
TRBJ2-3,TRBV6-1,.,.,TGTGCCAGCAGTGGTTTCCCCACAACAGATACGCAGTATTTT,CASSGFPTTDTQYF
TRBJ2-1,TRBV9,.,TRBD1,TGTGCCAGCAGCCCTGGGGACAGGGGGCATAAGGATGAGCAGTTCTTC,CASSPGDRGHKDEQFF
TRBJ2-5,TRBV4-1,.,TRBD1,TGCGCCAGCAGCCAGATGGGACAGGGGGCGGGGGAGACCCAGTACTTC,CASSQMGQGAGETQYF
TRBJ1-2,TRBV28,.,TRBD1,TGTGCCAGCAGTTTGTTCAGGGGGCCGAACTATGGCTACACCTTC,CASSLFRGPNYGYTF
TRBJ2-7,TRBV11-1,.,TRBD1,TGTGCCAGCAGTTTTAGGGACAGGGGAACCTACGAGCAGTACTTC,CASSFRDRGTYEQYF
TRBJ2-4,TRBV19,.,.,TGTGCCAGTAGCCCTTTGGTGGCGAGTCGAAACATTCAGTACTTC,CASSPLVASRNIQYF
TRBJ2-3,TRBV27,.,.,TGTGCCAGCAGTCCCCGGGGAGTGCATACAGATACGCAGTATTTT,CASSPRGVHTDTQYF
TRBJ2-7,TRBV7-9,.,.,TGTGCCAGCAGCCCCTGGACCGCGTACGAGCAGTACTTC,CASSPWTAYEQYF
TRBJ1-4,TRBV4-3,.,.,TGCGCCAGCAGCCAAGAATCGACGGCCGCTGGTGAAAAACTGTTTTTT,CASSQESTAAGEKLFF
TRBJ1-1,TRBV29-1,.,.,TGCAGCGTTGAAGGAAAGGGGGCTGAAGCTTTCTTT,CSVEGKGAEAFF
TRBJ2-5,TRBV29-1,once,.,TGCAGCGTTGATCCGAAGGGGGAAGAGACCCAGTACTTC,CSVDPKGEETQYF
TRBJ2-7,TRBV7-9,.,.,TGTGCCAGCAGCTTAAAGTGCGACGAGCAGTACTTC,CASSLKCDEQYF
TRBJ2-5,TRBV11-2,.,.,TGTGCCAGCAGCCCAAAAGTACCGCAGCAAGAGACCCAGTACTTC,CASSPKVPQQETQYF
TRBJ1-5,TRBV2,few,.,TGTGCCAGCAGTGACTATGGTACCCCCCAGCATTTT,CASSDYGTPQHF
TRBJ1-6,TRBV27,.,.,TGTGCCAGCAGTTTTGGGCTGCTTAATTCACCCCTCCACTTT,CASSFGLLNSPLHF
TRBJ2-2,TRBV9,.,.,TGTGCCAGCAGAGCGACAGTCGGGGAGCTGTTTTTT,CASRATVGELFF
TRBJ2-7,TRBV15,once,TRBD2,TGTGCCACCAGCCCAGCGGGGGGAGAGCAGTACTTC,CATSPAGGEQYF
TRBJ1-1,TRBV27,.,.,TGTGCCAGCAGGGGGGACACTGAAGCTTTCTTT,CASRGDTEAFF
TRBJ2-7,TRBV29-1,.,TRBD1,TGCAGCGTTGTAATGGACAGGGGCACCTACGAGCAGTACTTC,CSVVMDRGTYEQYF
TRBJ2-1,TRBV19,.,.,TGTGCCAGTAGTATGGTTTGGACAGATCCCTACAATGAGCAGTTCTTC,CASSMVWTDPYNEQFF
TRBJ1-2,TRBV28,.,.,TGTGCCAGCAGGCTCGGGAGGGTCCCTAACTATGGCTACACCTTC,CASRLGRVPNYGYTF
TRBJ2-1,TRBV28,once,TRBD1,TGTGCCAGCAGTCGCACAGGGGGCAAACAGCAGTTCTTC,CASSRTGGKQQFF
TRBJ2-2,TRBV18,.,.,TGTGCCAGCTCACCAACGGGGATAGACACCGGGGAGCTGTTTTTT,CASSPTGIDTGELFF
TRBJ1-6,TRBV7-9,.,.,TGTGCCAGCAGCCCCGACCGTCGGAGGGAAGAGAATTCACCCCTCCACTTT,CASSPDRRREENSPLHF
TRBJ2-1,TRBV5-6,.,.,TGTGCCAACGTAGGGGACAGGCCACCCCGGGAGGCGTTCTTC,CANVGDRPPREAFF
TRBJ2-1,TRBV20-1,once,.,TGCAGTGCTAGACAGCCCAATGAGCAGTTCTTC,CSARQPNEQFF
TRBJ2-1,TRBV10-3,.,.,TGTGCCATCAGAACTAAGGTTCCGTGGGATGAGCAGTTCTTC,CAIRTKVPWDEQFF
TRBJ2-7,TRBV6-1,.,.,TGTGCCAGCAGTGTAGGGCCAGCCTACGAGCAGTACTTC,CASSVGPAYEQYF
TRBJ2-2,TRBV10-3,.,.,TGTGCCATCAGTGAGTCCAGGACTATGAACACCGGGGAGCTGTTTTTT,CAISESRTMNTGELFF
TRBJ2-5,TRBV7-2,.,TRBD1,TGTGCCAGCAGCTCTCAGGCGACAGGGGTCTCCCAAGAGACCCAGTACTTC,CASSSQATGVSQETQYF
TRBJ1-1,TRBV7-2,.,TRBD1,TGTGCCAGCAGCTGTGTACAGGGGAGGAGGGACACTGAAGCTTTCTTT,CASSCVQGRRDTEAFF
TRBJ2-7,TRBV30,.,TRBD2,TGTGCCTGGAGTGTTGGCGGGGGGGCGTACGAGCAGTACTTC,CAWSVGGGAYEQYF
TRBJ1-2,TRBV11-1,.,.,TGTGCCAGCAGCCCAAACAGGGAACTTAACTATGGCTACACCTTC,CASSPNRELNYGYTF
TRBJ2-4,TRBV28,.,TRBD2,TGTGCCAGCAGTTACGGACTAGCGGGGGTGGACAAAAACATTCAGTACTTC,CASSYGLAGVDKNIQYF
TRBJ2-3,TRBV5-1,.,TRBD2,TGCGCCAGCAGCTTATTAGCTGCGGGAGGAACAGATACGCAGTATTTT,CASSLLAAGGTDTQYF
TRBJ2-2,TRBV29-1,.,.,TGCAGCGTTGAAGGGGGGACAGCGGGGACCGGGGAGCTGTTTTTT,CSVEGGTAGTGELFF